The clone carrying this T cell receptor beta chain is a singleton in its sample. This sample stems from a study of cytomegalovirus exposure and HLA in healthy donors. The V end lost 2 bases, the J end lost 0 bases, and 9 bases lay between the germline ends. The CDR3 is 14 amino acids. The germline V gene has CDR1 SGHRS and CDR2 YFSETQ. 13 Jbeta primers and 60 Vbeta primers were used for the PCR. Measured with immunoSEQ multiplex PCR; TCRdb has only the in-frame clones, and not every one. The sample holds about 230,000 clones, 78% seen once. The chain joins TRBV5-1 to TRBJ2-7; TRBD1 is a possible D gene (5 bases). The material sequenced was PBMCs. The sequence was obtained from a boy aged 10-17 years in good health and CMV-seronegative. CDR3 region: CASSFTGDSYEQYF. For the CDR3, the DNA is TGCGCCAGCAGCTTTACAGGTGACTCCTACGAGCAGTACTTC.